These 9 T cell receptor beta chains originate from one sample sequenced in a study of blood T cell repertoires in COVID-19. The method was immunoSEQ multiplex PCR; TCRdb's version includes in-frame clones alone and lacks a portion of them. The sample contains around 470,000 clones, about nine tenths of which appear only once. The sequenced sample was PBMCs or T cells enriched from blood (not recorded which). Every receptor here comes from a man aged 18 to 29 who had recovered from COVID-19.

The chain combines TRBV6-5 with TRBJ2-3; a weak D match, TRBD2 (5 bases). Germline loops: CDR1 MNHEY, CDR2 SVGAGI. V lost 7 bases to trimming and J lost 8 bases, with 10 bases between them. CDR3 length: 11 residues. The CDR3 DNA is TGTGCCAGCAAAAGAGAGGGTACGCAGTATTTT. It encodes CASKREGTQYF.

This rearrangement joins TRBV9 to TRBJ1-1, with D perhaps TRBD1 (6 bases). V was pared by 4 bases and J by 4 bases, with 14 bases between. The CDR3 has 14 amino acids. From germline, CDR1 is SGDLS and CDR2 YYNGEE. The CDR3 DNA sequence: TGTGCCAGCAGCTCCTCGGACAGAATCACTGAAGCTTTCTTT. Protein product: CASSSSDRITEAFF.

In its sample, this clone was seen a few times. The chain carries TRBV5-1 and TRBJ2-2; TRBD1 matches 10 bases. CDR1 is SGHRS, CDR2 YFSETQ, per germline. Trimming removed 4 bases from V and 5 bases from J; junction bases left unmatched: 5. CDR3 size: 15 residues. CDR3 region: CASSLRDRGTGELFF. For the CDR3, the DNA is TGCGCCAGCAGCCTCCGGGACAGGGGAACCGGGGAGCTGTTTTTT. Based on the CDR3 plus reference TRBV5-1 and TRBJ2-2, the full variable domain is KAGVTQTPRYLIKTRGQQVTLSCSPISGHRSVSWYQQTPGQGLQFLFEYFSETQRNKGNFPGRFSGRQFSNSRSEMNVSTLELGDSALYLCASSLRDRGTGELFFGEGSRLTVL.

The CDR3 sequence is CASSPSSRTAHQPQHF. DNA of the CDR3: TGTGCCAGCAGCCCGTCATCCCGGACAGCACATCAGCCCCAGCATTTT. V gene TRBV11-3 combines with J gene TRBJ1-5, with D perhaps TRBD1 (6 bases). The CDR3 is 16 amino acids. The V end lost 5 bases, the J end lost 5 bases, and 19 bases lay between the germline ends. Germline V gene sequence: CDR1 SGHNT, CDR2 YENEEA.

This clone was picked up one time. The chain uses TRBV30 and TRBJ1-1, with D maybe TRBD1 (5 bases). CDR3 length: 11 amino acids. Germline values: CDR1 GTSNPN, CDR2 SVGIG (reference sequence). V was cut by 8 bases and J by 2 bases, with 9 bases left in between. The CDR3 region is CARGSNTEAFF. The CDR3 DNA reads TGTGCCCGGGGGAGTAACACTGAAGCTTTCTTT.

As DNA, the CDR3 is TGCGCCAGCAGCTCACTAGCGGGGGGTTCAGATACGCAGTATTTT. This translates into CASSSLAGGSDTQYF. V is TRBV5-1 and J is TRBJ2-3; 12 bases agree with TRBD2. V shed 3 bases, J shed 4 bases, and the junction held 3 bases outside the gene matches. CDR3 length equals 15 residues. The germline CDR1 and CDR2 sequences are SGHRS and YFSETQ.

The V and J genes are TRBV6-2 or TRBV6-3 and TRBJ1-1; TRBD1 might be the D (6 bases). Germline V gives CDR1 MNHEY, CDR2 SVGEGT. Trimming took off 0 bases at V and 11 bases at J, with 13 bases between the two ends. This CDR3 is 13 amino acids long. Here the CDR3 reads CASSYSGAPGAFF. CDR3 sequence (DNA): TGTGCCAGCAGTTACTCGGGGGCCCCTGGCGCTTTCTTT.

The V and J genes are TRBV5-6 and TRBJ2-3; TRBD2 matches 16 bases. The CDR3 has 18 residues. CDR1 and CDR2 (germline): SGHDT, YYEEEE. J lost 1 base, V lost 4 bases, and 6 bases had no gene match. The CDR3, as DNA: TGTGCCAGCAGCCAGGGACTAGCGGGGGGGCAAGGCACAGATACGCAGTATTTT. Translating it yields CASSQGLAGGQGTDTQYF.

V and J are TRBV30 and TRBJ1-5, with 9 bases matching TRBD1. This CDR3 has 14 residues. V was pared by 7 bases and J by 6 bases, with 10 bases of the junction left unmatched. Germline V gene data show CDR1 as GTSNPN and CDR2 as SVGIG (reference sequence). CDR3 residues: CAYSTGGGGQPQHF. Written as DNA, the CDR3 is TGTGCCTACTCTACAGGGGGCGGAGGTCAGCCCCAGCATTTT.